The entry below gives a single T cell receptor beta chain sequence along with its context. Its binding antigen is unknown. A far bigger clonotype differs at one base, so this is likely a read error. The time point label corresponds to: after trial treatment. The treatment or condition label for this specimen denotes: LDRT plus nivolumab, ipilimumab, low-dose cyclophosphamide and aspirin (RACIN trial). The donors took part in RACIN, a single-arm, phase I, dose-escalation trial that combined nivolumab, ipilimumab, aspirin, low-dose cyclophosphamide and low-dose radiotherapy. Patients were eligible if they had advanced solid tumors that were TIL-negative. The data derive from a study of low-dose radiotherapy and immunotherapy resistance in tumors (dated by TCRdb to between 2021 and 2024). In the study overall: In Cohort 1, each fraction delivered 0.5 Gy every 2 weeks, and the prescribed total PTV dose was 6.5 Gy. Patients in Cohort 2 were given 1 Gy per fraction every two weeks, for a total of 13 Gy across 26 weeks. Patients were given nivolumab as a 240 mg flat dose every two weeks and ipilimumab at 1 mg/kg every six weeks, with both drugs delivered intravenously. Intravenous cyclophosphamide at 200 mg/m2 was administered every two weeks, one day ahead of each radiation and immunotherapy administration. Starting on cycle 1 day 1, patients took 300 mg of aspirin by mouth once a day for four cycles. The trial did not randomize participants into treatment groups. Eight patients were included in the translational analysis, namely three from the first dose cohort plus the first five from the second dose cohort.

This sample was sequenced with an Illumina HiSeq 2500. First-strand cDNA was synthesized with Superscript III and a set of TRAV- and TRBV-specific primers, covering both TCRalpha and TCRbeta chains. TCRs were amplified for around 20 PCR cycles with Phusion, using a constant-region primer paired with the adapter attached to the V primers. The MessageAmp II aRNA Amplification Kit was used to amplify the isolated mRNA, with in vitro transcription run for roughly 15 hours at 37 degrees C. mRNA for TCR sequencing was isolated with the Dynabeads mRNA DIRECT Purification Kit. Indexed Illumina adapters were added in a second Phusion PCR of around 23 cycles, and the PCR products were purified with AMPure XP beads. Concerning the study's data processing: Custom Perl scripts pooled TCR sequences encoding the same protein, removed out-of-frame sequences and computed each clonotype's abundance. Any TCR sequence backed by just one read was left out of the analysis. Among the metrics used to describe the repertoires were Shannon entropy, Gini index, clonality, richness, and the frequency of TCRs shared between repertoires. TCRdb redid the processing of the public reads, applying fastp at Q25 and MiXCR, and retained in-frame beta chains. Each entry merges the rows of one CDR3 protein and shows their most common DNA and genes. The V and J calls here are based on TCRdb, not the publication. The sample profile shows 75,000 to 95,000 distinct CDR3 sequences; roughly 19% of them were found once. The ten largest clones capture roughly 13% of the sample.

The CDR3 goes from the cysteine to the phenylalanine over 14 residues. Only the CDR3 DNA stays, 42 bases, in frame from base 1. Cut back by 1 base and 7 bases, the V and J ends lie 14 bases apart. Recombination joined TRBV12-3 or TRBV12-4 with TRBJ2-7; the D gene is possibly TRBD1, with 6 bases matching. The receptor was isolated from a female donor with ovarian cancer. The sample consisted of PBMCs, taken after low-dose radiotherapy plus immunotherapy. CDR3 reads: CASSLGQAYNEQYF. Read as DNA, the sequence is TGTGCCAGCAGTTTAGGACAGGCCTACAATGAGCAGTACTTC.